The rows below give T cell receptor beta chains drawn from one sample of a study of T cells in Graves' hyperthyroidism and ophthalmopathy. MiXCR, applied by TCRdb to the multiplex PCR reads, yields one record per CDR3 protein. The table shows 350,000 or so distinct CDR3 sequences, with around 18% occurring only once. Sequencing was performed on blood. These receptors all come from a woman in her thirties or forties with Graves' ophthalmopathy. Each CDR3 is given without its conserved first and last residue.

TRBV10-2,ASSCIYRDFPYEQY
TRBV15,ATSPRFSGNTIY
TRBV30,AWSGPGQGVEQY
TRBV30,AWSRGLNEQY
TRBV2,ASSVDGQGDEQY
TRBV24-1,ATSDSGFLETQY
TRBV6-5,ASSYSGGALWNTEAF
TRBV2,ASSGTGETQY
TRBV5-8,ASSLGRGRSYEQY
TRBV15,ATGGHGVQETQY
TRBV7-2,ASRKGDQPQH
TRBV6-5,ASSYSRALYEQY
TRBV15,ATSDRDRSYEQY
TRBV30,AWKGEGAF
TRBV6-5,ASSYSGPHGELF
TRBV27,ASGKYRGSEQY
TRBV28,ASSLQGGITEAF
TRBV6-1,ASRGKETQY
TRBV18,ASSPPSSKETQY
TRBV6-1,ASSRTVSNQPQH
TRBV7-8,ASSGTTVSGNTIY
TRBV6-5,ASIYSGTDTQY
TRBV28,ASSLSRLGSYEQY
TRBV11-2,ASSLDRGRGNYEQY
TRBV6-5,ASSSSMGQGNGYT
TRBV12-3/TRBV12-4,ASSWGVGKNIQY
TRBV28,ASSPRQTNQPQH
TRBV2,ASSEDPGSGSYEQY
TRBV27,ASSRRGASGSSYEQY
TRBV29-1,GGDLDTEAF
TRBV6-1,ASSEIGDYEQY
TRBV7-9,ASSLLAPAETQY
TRBV4-2,ASSQVLTGTSGAYEQY
TRBV28,ASSHLIAGGADTQY
TRBV6-1,ASSEAGRAREPQH
TRBV11-1,ASSPPGARNTGELF
TRBV28,ASSLELTVAKNIQY
TRBV12-3/TRBV12-4,AIKGEGKAF
TRBV7-7,ASSVTQRETQY
TRBV6-5,ASSYGTSGFEQY
TRBV6-2/TRBV6-3,ASSPGQAGDTEAF
TRBV12-3/TRBV12-4,ASSLFLRGTEAF
TRBV7-2,ASSYPGGKETQY
TRBV6-2/TRBV6-3,ASSHTTGPRETRY
TRBV28,ASSEWGVGGRT